This TCR beta chain was recovered during a study of tumor-infiltrating lymphocytes in oesophageal squamous cell carcinoma. This CDR3 is built from 13 residues. One entry per CDR3 protein results from TCRdb running MiXCR on the PCR reads. The sample lists roughly 9,700 distinct CDR3 sequences, about 60% occurring once. J is TRBJ2-4 and V is TRBV12-3 or TRBV12-4, with a weak D call TRBD1 (6 bases). The J call may not be correct, given that the DNA end is closer to TRBJ2-5. The origin of this receptor is a female donor with esophageal squamous cell carcinoma. Sequenced input: esophageal tumor tissue. CDR3 sequence reads: CASSTDSSWTQYF. CDR3 DNA: TGTGCCAGCAGTACGGACAGTTCTTGGACCCAGTACTTC.